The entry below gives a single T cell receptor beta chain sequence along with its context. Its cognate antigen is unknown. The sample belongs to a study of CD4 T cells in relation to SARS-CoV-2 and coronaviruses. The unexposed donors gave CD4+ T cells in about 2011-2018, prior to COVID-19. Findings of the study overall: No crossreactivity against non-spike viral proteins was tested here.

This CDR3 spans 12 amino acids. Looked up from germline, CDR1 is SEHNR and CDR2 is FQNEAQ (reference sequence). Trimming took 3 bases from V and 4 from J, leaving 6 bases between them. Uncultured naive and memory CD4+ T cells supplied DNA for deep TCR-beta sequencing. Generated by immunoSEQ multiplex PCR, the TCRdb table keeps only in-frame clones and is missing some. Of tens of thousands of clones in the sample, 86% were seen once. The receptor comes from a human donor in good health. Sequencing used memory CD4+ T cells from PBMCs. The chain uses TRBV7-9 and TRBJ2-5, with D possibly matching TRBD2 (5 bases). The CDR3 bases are TGTGCCAGCAGCTTTCGGGGAGAGACCCAGTACTTC. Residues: CASSFRGETQYF.